This entry describes one T cell receptor beta chain. Its antigen remains unidentified. This sample is drawn from a study of Ad26.COV2.S vaccination and SARS-CoV-2 variants. Looking at the study overall: Once or twice, 56 days apart, Ad26.COV2.S was delivered intramuscularly.

Data came from immunoSEQ multiplex PCR; TCRdb stores just in-frame clones and leaves some out. This sample has hundreds of thousands of clones; more than 80% occur once, and the top ten carry around 1.5%. V was clipped by 4 bases and J by 6 bases, with 15 bases between them. The germline gives CDR1 MNHEY, CDR2 SMNVEV (reference sequence). This CDR3 is built from 15 residues. Notes on the study in general: Considerable breadth of spike-specific CD8+ and CD4+ T cell responses has reportedly been documented following vaccination. Recipients of vaccine and of placebo showed similar breadth of their non-spike TCR repertoires.

Treatment: around 19 received Ad26.COV2.S at low or high dose, single or two shots; 5 received placebo; per-sample allocation not given. Sampling was performed 63 days after the first vaccine or placebo injection. V gene TRBV27 combines with J gene TRBJ2-2; D is unclear. The sample consisted of peripheral blood, taken in a trial of Ad26.COV2.S vaccine versus placebo. The origin of this receptor is a person aged 18 to 65 who received the Ad26.COV2.S COVID-19 vaccine or a placebo. Here the CDR3 reads CASSSDGFFAGELFF. Here the CDR3 DNA reads TGTGCCAGCAGTTCGGACGGTTTCTTTGCCGGGGAGCTGTTTTTT.